The rows below give T cell receptor beta chains drawn from one sample of a study of cytomegalovirus exposure and HLA in healthy donors. This table comes from immunoSEQ multiplex PCR, and its TCRdb copy is limited to in-frame clones, with some not included. In the table there are approximately 160,000 clones, 80% to 85% of which are singletons. The material sequenced was PBMCs. The receptors stem from a human donor in good health. Each CDR3 is given with its conserved first and last residue. D genes are given only for firm matches. The size field is filled for only some rows; it gives once, few, many or a size class.

clone_size j_call v_call d_call cdr3_nt cdr3_aa
- TRBJ1-2 TRBV7-9 TRBD1 TGTGCCAGCAGCATGCGGGGGGACAGGGTAAATGGCTACACCTTC CASSMRGDRVNGYTF
- TRBJ2-1 TRBV19 - TGTGCCAGTAGTCCCAGGCTGAGCTCCTACAATGAGCAGTTCTTC CASSPRLSSYNEQFF
- TRBJ2-2 TRBV7-2 TRBD1 TGTGCCAGCAGCCGACAGGGGAACACCGGGGAGCTGTTTTTT CASSRQGNTGELFF
- TRBJ2-7 TRBV13 - TGTGCCAGCAGCGCCACACAGGGGACTTCCTACGAGCAGTACTTC CASSATQGTSYEQYF
- TRBJ2-3 TRBV21-1 - TGTGCCAGCAGTACACAGGGGGGCACAGATACGCAGTATTTT CASSTQGGTDTQYF
- TRBJ1-5 TRBV6-1 - TGTGCCAGCAGTGAATCGAGGACACCCGTTTTT CASSESRTPVF
- TRBJ1-1 TRBV4-1 - TGCGCCAGCAATCCAACGGTGAGGGTCACTGAAGCTTTCTTT CASNPTVRVTEAFF
- TRBJ2-7 TRBV11-3 TRBD2 TGTGCCAGCAGCTTTAGCGGGGGGCCAACCTACGAGCAGTACTTC CASSFSGGPTYEQYF
- TRBJ1-3 TRBV5-4 TRBD1 TGTGCCAGCAGCTTCAGGGGGCAGGGAAACACCATATATTTT CASSFRGQGNTIYF
- TRBJ2-1 TRBV25-1 TRBD1 TGTGCCAGCAGTGGTGGGACAGGCCAGCAGTTCTTC CASSGGTGQQFF
- TRBJ1-1 TRBV13 - TGTGCCAGCAGCTCCCCCGGGAGTGAAGCTTTCTTT CASSSPGSEAFF
- TRBJ2-5 TRBV5-1 - TGCGCCAGCAGCTCCAGGGAAACCCTCCAAGAGACCCAGTACTTC CASSSRETLQETQYF
few TRBJ1-4 TRBV5-4 TRBD1 TGTGCCAGCAGCTCTACAGGGGGTGGCGAAAAACTGTTTTTT CASSSTGGGEKLFF
- TRBJ2-7 TRBV5-6 - TGTGCCAGCAGCCGGGGCTACGAGCAGTACTTC CASSRGYEQYF
few TRBJ2-5 TRBV7-6 - TGTGCCAGCAGCTCCAGACAGGGAGGAGAGACCCAGTACTTC CASSSRQGGETQYF
- TRBJ2-1 TRBV13 - TGTGCCAGCAGCTCCCTAGGTAGCCCCGAGCAGTTCTTC CASSSLGSPEQFF
once TRBJ1-4 TRBV5-1 TRBD1 TGCGCCAGCAGCACGGGACAGGCAACTAATGAAAAACTGTTTTTT CASSTGQATNEKLFF
- TRBJ1-1 TRBV27 - TGTGCCAGCAGAACTCTCGACAGATACACTGAAGCTTTCTTT CASRTLDRYTEAFF
- TRBJ2-3 TRBV5-6 - TGTGCCAGCAGCTTGGGCGGACTGACGCAGTATTTT CASSLGGLTQYF
- TRBJ2-7 TRBV9 TRBD2 TGTGCCAGCAGCGTAGGAGGACTAGCGAGGACGATCCAGCAGTACTTC CASSVGGLARTIQQYF
- TRBJ2-5 TRBV5-1 TRBD2 TGCGCCAGCCAGCGGGGTACGAGGGTGGAGACCCAGTACTTC CASQRGTRVETQYF
- TRBJ2-1 TRBV9 - TGTGCCAGCAGCGCACTAAAAGGTAGCAGTTACAATGAGCAGTTCTTC CASSALKGSSYNEQFF
- TRBJ1-2 TRBV29-1 - TGCAGCGTCCCGGGATCTATTTATGGCTACACCTTC CSVPGSIYGYTF
- TRBJ2-1 TRBV7-9 TRBD2 TGTGCCAGCAGCGTCCCAGCCGGCAGCGGGGGGCCCAGTGAGCAGTTCTTC CASSVPAGSGGPSEQFF
- TRBJ1-3 TRBV5-4 - TGTGCCAGCAGCTTGGACAGGCCTCCCTCTGGAAACACCATATATTTT CASSLDRPPSGNTIYF
- TRBJ2-7 TRBV18 TRBD2 TGTGCCAGCTCACCACCTAGCGGGGGGGTCTACGAGCAGTACTTC CASSPPSGGVYEQYF